What follows is one T cell receptor beta chain and its context. Its target is not known. Looked up from germline, CDR1 is ENHRY and CDR2 is SYGVKD. The CDR3 has 14 amino acids. V was trimmed by 3 bases and J by 3 bases, leaving 8 bases between them. This sample was taken from a study of cytomegalovirus exposure and HLA in healthy donors. Whole-study results and caveats: Beyond CMV serostatus, there was no information to go on about immune exposure.

The PCR was carried out with 60 Vbeta primers and 13 Jbeta primers. Here immunoSEQ multiplex PCR was the method, and the copy in TCRdb shows in-frame clones only, minus some. The sample includes 100,000 to 150,000 clones, around 82% seen only once; the top ten take 1.2%. The V gene is TRBV10-3, the J gene TRBJ2-2; D unresolved. This sequence originates from a female donor in good health and CMV-seronegative. Input material: PBMCs. CDR3 DNA sequence: TGTGCCATCAGTGAAGCACTTTACACCGGGGAGCTGTTTTTT. Translation: CAISEALYTGELFF.